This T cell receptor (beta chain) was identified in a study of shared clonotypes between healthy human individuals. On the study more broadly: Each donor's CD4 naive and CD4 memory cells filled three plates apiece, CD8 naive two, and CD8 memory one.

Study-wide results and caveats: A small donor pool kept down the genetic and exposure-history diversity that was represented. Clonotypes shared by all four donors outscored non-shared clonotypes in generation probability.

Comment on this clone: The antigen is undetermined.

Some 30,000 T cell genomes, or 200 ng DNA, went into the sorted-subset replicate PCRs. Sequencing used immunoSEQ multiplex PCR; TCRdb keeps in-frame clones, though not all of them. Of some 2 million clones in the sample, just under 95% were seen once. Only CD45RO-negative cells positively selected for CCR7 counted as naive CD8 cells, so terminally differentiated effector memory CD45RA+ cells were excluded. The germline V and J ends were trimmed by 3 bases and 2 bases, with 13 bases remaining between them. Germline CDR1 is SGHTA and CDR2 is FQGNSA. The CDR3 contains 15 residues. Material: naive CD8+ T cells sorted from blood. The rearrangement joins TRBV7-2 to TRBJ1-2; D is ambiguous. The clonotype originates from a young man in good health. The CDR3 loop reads CASSFTRSINYGYTF. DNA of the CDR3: TGTGCCAGCAGCTTCACCAGGAGCATAAACTATGGCTACACCTTC.